This TCR beta chain was sequenced for a study of blood T cell repertoires in COVID-19. Overall study context: Whether acute or convalescent, the COVID-19 samples came from the United States, Italy and Spain. Sources were T cells, B-cell-depleted T cells, or PBMCs; the material itself was cDNA or gDNA.

Per the original methods: Amplification from reference gene primers served as the basis for estimated nucleated cell counts. The method was immunoSEQ multiplex PCR; TCRdb's version includes in-frame clones alone and lacks a portion of them. V, J and clone size are those of that table, while D and trimming were read from the DNA. Of 130,000 or so clones listed, about 83% are singletons. The sequence was obtained from a man aged 55 to 70 with acute or convalescent COVID-19. Sequenced material: peripheral blood.

CDR3 residues: CSVVAASYEQYF. The CDR3 bases are TGCAGCGTTGTGGCCGCCTCCTACGAGCAGTACTTC. The V call is TRBV29-1, the J call TRBJ2-7; no clear D gene. Germline CDR1 reads SQVTM; CDR2 reads ANQGSEA. This CDR3 has 12 residues. V lost 4 bases to trimming and J lost 0 bases, with 7 bases between them.